The present T cell receptor (beta chain) was sequenced within a study of OX40 agonist ivuxolimab in advanced cancers. General study findings and limits: There were also nonresponders showing low normalized T-cell clonal expansion.

Clones were read by immunoSEQ multiplex PCR, and TCRdb kept only the in-frame ones, dropping some. The data hold some 140,000 clones, with 90% observed a single time. Germline V CDR1 and CDR2: SGHNT, YENEEA. Trimming shortened V by 5 bases and J by 0 bases, and 11 bases separated the two germline ends. CDR3 length: 15 residues. In regard to this clone: Its antigen remains unknown.

The chain has TRBV11-3 and TRBJ2-1; the D gene is possibly TRBD2 (6 bases). This sample comprised CD4+ or CD8+ T cells sorted from blood, obtained in a trial of the OX40 agonist ivuxolimab. The TCR originated in an adult with an advanced solid tumor such as melanoma, head and neck, liver or kidney cancer. In DNA form, the CDR3 reads TGTGCCAGCAGCCTTCAGGGACTCTCCTACAATGAGCAGTTCTTC. This translates into CASSLQGLSYNEQFF. The entire variable domain, with the rest obtained from reference TRBV11-3 and TRBJ2-1, is as follows: EAGVVQSPRYKIIEKKQPVAFWCNPISGHNTLYWYLQNLGQGPELLIRYENEEAVDDSQLPKDRFSAERLKGVDSTLKIQPAELGDSAVYLCASSLQGLSYNEQFFGPGTRLTVL.